These T cell receptor beta chains were read from a single sample in a study of T-cell reconstitution after alpha-beta-depleted transplantation in children. TCRdb independently ran MiXCR on the PCR reads; one entry per CDR3 protein. The top ten hold about a quarter of the sample, which has 280,000 or so distinct CDR3 sequences, about 9.9% seen once. The specimen was peripheral blood, collected 180 days after TCRalphabeta/CD19-depleted stem cell transplant. These receptors all come from a male patient aged 2 to 9 who had a stem cell transplant for chronic granulomatous disease, so the T cells may come from the graft donor. Each CDR3 is given with its conserved first and last residue. A D gene is named only where the DNA matches it firmly. Only some rows state a clone size, as once, few, many or a class for expanded clones.

TRBV20-1	many	TRBJ1-4	.	TGCAGTGCTAGCTCCCTCGGTTCAACTAATGAAAAACTGTTTTTT	CSASSLGSTNEKLFF
TRBV12-3/TRBV12-4	many	TRBJ2-5	TRBD2	TGTGCCAGCAACTTTGGGACTAACCCTTTCAGGACCCAGTACTTC	CASNFGTNPFRTQYF
TRBV12-3/TRBV12-4	many	TRBJ2-5	.	TGTGCCAGCAGTCGGTTGAGCGGGTCGGAGACCCAGTACTTC	CASSRLSGSETQYF
TRBV10-3	many	TRBJ1-2	.	TGTGCCATCAGTGAGAGGGTCATCAACGACTATGGCTACACCTTC	CAISERVINDYGYTF
TRBV7-2	many	TRBJ2-1	.	TGTGCCAGCAGCTTAAGCAGGGCCAATGAGCAGTTCTTC	CASSLSRANEQFF
TRBV12-3/TRBV12-4	many	TRBJ2-1	.	TGTGCCAGCAGGACTACCAATGAGCAGTTCTTC	CASRTTNEQFF
TRBV19	.	TRBJ2-2	TRBD1	TGTGCCAGTAGCCCATGGACAGGTGGGAACACCGGGGAGCTGTTTTTT	CASSPWTGGNTGELFF
TRBV7-6	many	TRBJ2-2	TRBD1	TGTGCCAGCTCGGGGGACAGGGGCGTTACGAGGGAGCTGTTTTTT	CASSGDRGVTRELFF
TRBV30	few	TRBJ2-7	.	TGTGCCTGGACCGAAGGGGGCTACGAGCAGTACTTC	CAWTEGGYEQYF
TRBV7-9	few	TRBJ2-7	.	TGTGCCAGCAGCCCAGGAGGATTTGGGACGGACCACTACGAGCAGTACTTC	CASSPGGFGTDHYEQYF
TRBV20-1	many	TRBJ2-7	.	TGCAGTGCAACCGGGACGACCTACGAGCAGTACTTC	CSATGTTYEQYF
TRBV19	.	TRBJ2-5	TRBD1	TGTGCCACCCGTAAGATAGGGGGCGGAGAGACCCAGTACTTC	CATRKIGGGETQYF
TRBV5-1	many	TRBJ2-3	.	TGCGCCAGCAGCTTGATAGCGCTGGAGGATACGCAGTATTTT	CASSLIALEDTQYF
TRBV5-1	many	TRBJ2-7	TRBD2	TGCGCCAGCAGCCCCGATCCGACTAGCGCAACCTACGAGCAGTACTTC	CASSPDPTSATYEQYF
TRBV12-3/TRBV12-4	many	TRBJ2-1	TRBD2	TGTGCCAGCACTCTACCCCCGGGACTAGCTAAGAATGAGCAGTTCTTC	CASTLPPGLAKNEQFF
TRBV9	.	TRBJ2-1	.	TGTGCCAGCAGCCAGGGGACTGACTGGAATGAGCAGTTCTTC	CASSQGTDWNEQFF
TRBV12-3/TRBV12-4	many	TRBJ1-4	.	TGTGCCAGCAGTACCAGGGCGGTCGATGAAAAACTGTTTTTT	CASSTRAVDEKLFF
TRBV19	.	TRBJ2-2	TRBD2	TGTGCCAGTAGTTCGAACCGACTAGCGGGAGTGGTCGGGGAGCTGTTTTTT	CASSSNRLAGVVGELFF
TRBV11-2	many	TRBJ2-3	.	TGTGCCAGCAGCTTGATCGGGACAGATACGCAGTATTTT	CASSLIGTDTQYF
TRBV9	.	TRBJ2-6	TRBD2	TGTGCCAGCAGCGGGAACGGGGGGGCACCCTCTGGGGCCAACGTCCTGACTTTC	CASSGNGGAPSGANVLTF
TRBV30	few	TRBJ1-1	.	TGTGCCTGGGGGAGAACGGTGAACACTGAAGCTTTCTTT	CAWGRTVNTEAFF
TRBV20-1	few	TRBJ2-2	.	TGCAGTGCCCAAGGCGTGGTGGACACCGGGGAGCTGTTTTTT	CSAQGVVDTGELFF
TRBV9	many	TRBJ2-5	TRBD2	TGTGCCAGCAGCGTACAGACTAGCGTCCAGGAGACCCAGTACTTC	CASSVQTSVQETQYF
TRBV29-1	many	TRBJ1-2	.	TGCAGCGGCCGACAGGACTATGGCTACACCTTC	CSGRQDYGYTF
TRBV5-1	many	TRBJ2-3	TRBD2	TGCGCCAGCAGCCCGGGACTAGCGGGAGATACGCAGTATTTT	CASSPGLAGDTQYF
TRBV20-1	many	TRBJ2-5	TRBD2	TGCAGTGCTAGAGATTACCTAGCGGGAGGAATAGAGACCCAGTACTTC	CSARDYLAGGIETQYF
TRBV5-4	.	TRBJ2-5	.	TGTGCCATCAGCTTCGGTCTCCAGGGGATCCCTCAAGAGACCCAGTACTTC	CAISFGLQGIPQETQYF
TRBV12-3/TRBV12-4	many	TRBJ2-1	TRBD2	TGTGCCAGCAGGGAGCGGGAAGGAGGGTACAATGAGCAGTTCTTC	CASREREGGYNEQFF
TRBV20-1	many	TRBJ1-1	.	TGCAGTGACAGAGGGTGGGGTAACACTGAAGCTTTCTTT	CSDRGWGNTEAFF
TRBV7-9	many	TRBJ2-1	.	TGTGCCAGCAGCCCCCCTTGGTATGAGCAGTTCTTC	CASSPPWYEQFF
TRBV21-1	many	TRBJ2-2	.	TGTGCCAGCAGCAAAGCGCCCCCTCTTGCGGTCCTCATATCGAACACCGGGGAGCTGTTTTTT	CASSKAPPLAVLISNTGELFF
TRBV7-8	many	TRBJ2-3	TRBD1	TGTGCCAGCAGCTTAGTCCCCGGGACAGGGAGAGAAGATACGCAGTATTTT	CASSLVPGTGREDTQYF
TRBV4-2	many	TRBJ2-1	.	TGTGCCAGCAGCCGATCCCTGAGGGAGAAGTACAATGAGCAGTTCTTC	CASSRSLREKYNEQFF
TRBV5-1	many	TRBJ2-3	.	TGCGCCAGCACCCGGGGTGGGACTCCGGGGGATACGCAGTATTTT	CASTRGGTPGDTQYF
TRBV5-1	many	TRBJ2-2	.	TGCGCCAGCAGCTTGGTTTTCAACGGGGAGCTGTTTTTT	CASSLVFNGELFF
TRBV18	few	TRBJ2-3	.	TGTGCCAGCTCCCCAGGACCCCAGGGAGATACGCAGTATTTT	CASSPGPQGDTQYF
TRBV7-2	many	TRBJ2-3	.	TGTGCCAGCAGCTTAGTTGGGGGAGTGACAGATACGCAGTATTTT	CASSLVGGVTDTQYF
TRBV20-1	many	TRBJ2-1	TRBD1	TGCAGTGCAAGACCCCCGGGACAGTTGGACAATGAGCAGTTCTTC	CSARPPGQLDNEQFF
TRBV28	many	TRBJ2-3	TRBD2	TGTGCCAGCAGTTTTCCAGCTAGCGGGACTTCCACAGATACGCAGTATTTT	CASSFPASGTSTDTQYF
TRBV20-1	many	TRBJ2-1	.	TGCAGTGCTAGCACGGATTACAATGAGCAGTTCTTC	CSASTDYNEQFF
TRBV12-3/TRBV12-4	many	TRBJ2-7	.	TGTGCCAGCACCCCGGGACCTGAGTCCGGTGAGCAGTACTTC	CASTPGPESGEQYF
TRBV20-1	many	TRBJ1-5	.	TGCAGTGCTAGGCTGGGGGGGGAGGGTCAGCCCCAGCATTTT	CSARLGGEGQPQHF
TRBV5-5	many	TRBJ2-1	.	TGTGCCAGCAGCTTGGGAAATTTGCGGAAGCGCTACAATGAGCAGTTCTTC	CASSLGNLRKRYNEQFF
TRBV20-1	many	TRBJ2-1	TRBD2	TGCAGTGCCACACTAGCGGGAGTTATCGATGAGCAGTTCTTC	CSATLAGVIDEQFF
TRBV5-6	many	TRBJ2-7	TRBD1	TGTGCCAGCAGCGTGGGACAGGGAAACGAGCAGTACTTC	CASSVGQGNEQYF
TRBV5-5	many	TRBJ2-1	.	TGTGCCAGCAGCTTGGTATGGCTAGCGGAGGGGGGCTACAATGAGCAGTTCTTC	CASSLVWLAEGGYNEQFF
TRBV7-9	many	TRBJ1-1	TRBD1	TGTGCCAGCAGCTTCAACAGGGGTCCAACTGAAGCTTTCTTT	CASSFNRGPTEAFF
TRBV7-9	many	TRBJ2-7	.	TGTGCCAGCAGCTTAGTTCTGAGTCTAGCTGGCTACGAGCAGTACTTC	CASSLVLSLAGYEQYF
TRBV11-2	.	TRBJ2-3	TRBD2	TGTGCCACCGGAACCGGGCTAGCGGGAGGGAACCAACACACAGATACGCAGTATTTT	CATGTGLAGGNQHTDTQYF
TRBV15	many	TRBJ2-7	.	TGTGCCACCAGCAGAGAGCGGGGATTCCCTCTGGAGCAGTACTTC	CATSRERGFPLEQYF
TRBV4-2	.	TRBJ2-1	TRBD2	TGTGCCAGGAGCCCCCGACTAGCGGGAGGGAGTAAGGATGAGCAGTTCTTC	CARSPRLAGGSKDEQFF
TRBV20-1	many	TRBJ2-4	.	TGCAGTGCTAGAGATCGCCCAGGGCTAGCCAAAAACATTCAGTACTTC	CSARDRPGLAKNIQYF
TRBV7-2	many	TRBJ2-3	.	TGTGCCAGCAGCTTCCTCGGGACCGCCACAGATACGCAGTATTTT	CASSFLGTATDTQYF